This T cell receptor (beta chain) emerged from a study of shared clonotypes between healthy human individuals. The overall study: Donor composition was two women and three men, aged 18 to 49.

Genomic DNA belonging to each subset was distributed in equal measure over several immunoSEQ plates. TCRdb keeps only in-frame clones here, not all; method: immunoSEQ multiplex PCR. The sample consists of approximately 1,000,000 clones, about 84% of them appearing once. Trimming took 5 bases from V and 5 from J, leaving 5 bases between them. The CDR3 length is 11 residues. Germline V gene lookup returns CDR1 SNHLY and CDR2 FYNNEI. The V gene is TRBV2, the J gene TRBJ2-3; D is unresolved. Sequencing input: memory CD4+ T cells from PBMCs. Subset reported: CD45RA-negative fraction. This TCR was sampled from a man aged 18 to 29 in good health. Some clones in this sample may be carry-over from other donors' samples. The CDR3 protein is CASSRRDTQYF. DNA for the CDR3: TGTGCCAGCAGTCGCCGAGATACGCAGTATTTT.